The 22 T cell receptor beta chains in this list originate from one sample, sequenced in a study of cytomegalovirus exposure and HLA in healthy donors. The PCR employed 60 Vbeta primers together with 13 Jbeta primers. TCRdb's table, derived via immunoSEQ multiplex PCR, lists solely in-frame clones and lacks some. The sample shows about 64,000 clones, about 85% of them seen only once. Sequenced: PBMCs. The receptors were sampled from a female donor in good health and CMV-seronegative.

This chain uses TRBV12-2 with TRBJ1-2; TRBD1, the D gene given by the table, was not confirmed from the DNA. TRBV12-2 corresponds to a pseudogene. This CDR3 comprises 15 residues. The CDR3 DNA sequence: TGTGCAAGTCGCTTAGGGGACAGGACTAACTATGGCTACACCTTC. Residues: CASRLGDRTNYGYTF.

The J gene is TRBJ2-1, the V gene TRBV5-6; 7 bases agree with TRBD2. There are 15 residues in the CDR3. Unmatched junction bases numbered 4, after V lost 1 base and J lost 3 bases. CDR1 and CDR2 (germline): SGHDT, YYEEEE. In DNA, the CDR3 is TGTGCCAGCAGCTTGATACTAGCGTACTACAATGAGCAGTTCTTC. As protein: CASSLILAYYNEQFF.

The chain has TRBV6-5 and TRBJ2-5; no firm D call. Germline loops: CDR1 MNHEY, CDR2 SVGAGI. V shed 5 bases and J shed 2 bases, with 15 bases lying between them. The CDR3 is made up of 15 amino acids. The CDR3 nucleotides read TGTGCCAGCAGTCGATTACAGAGAGCACAAGAGACCCAGTACTTC. Amino acid sequence: CASSRLQRAQETQYF.

This clone was counted a few times. V gene TRBV6-4 combines with J gene TRBJ2-5; TRBD2 aligns across 9 bases. Germline V gene lookup returns CDR1 MRHNA and CDR2 SNTAGT. There are 19 residues in the CDR3. After removal of 2 bases from V and 0 bases from J, the junction contained 13 bases not matched to a gene. This CDR3 is CASSDRKGSGGSYQETQYF. Here the CDR3 DNA reads TGTGCCAGCAGTGACAGGAAGGGTAGCGGGGGTTCGTACCAAGAGACCCAGTACTTC.

The gene calls are TRBV28 and TRBJ1-2, with TRBD1 as a possible D gene (5 bases). Trimming removed 2 bases at V and 4 bases at J, with 11 bases between. Germline assignment: CDR1 MDHEN and CDR2 SYDVKM. This CDR3 has 14 amino acids. Written as DNA, the CDR3 is TGTGCCAGCAGTTTAGTGGGGGACTTCTATGGCTACACCTTC. It translates to CASSLVGDFYGYTF.

This clone has only one observation. The gene calls are TRBV11-2 and TRBJ2-7; D is unclear. The CDR3 has 18 amino acids. From germline, CDR1 is SGHAT and CDR2 FQNNGV. V dropped 2 bases and J dropped 2 bases, with 22 bases sitting between them. The CDR3 loop is CASSLPRLSINQAYEQYF. DNA of the CDR3: TGTGCCAGCAGCTTACCCCGTTTGTCAATCAATCAGGCCTACGAGCAGTACTTC.

This chain joins TRBV9 and TRBJ2-1, with 12 positions matching TRBD2. In germline, CDR1 is SGDLS, CDR2 YYNGEE. The CDR3 covers 16 residues. The V gene end was trimmed by 4 bases and the J gene end by 6 bases; junction bases not matched to a gene: 8. The CDR3 reads CASSTTSGRSANEQFF. DNA for the CDR3: TGTGCCAGCAGCACCACTAGCGGGAGGTCGGCCAATGAGCAGTTCTTC.

As for this clone: The junction and the germline gene differ at one end; a read error may be behind it. The chain employs TRBV7-9 and TRBJ2-7; tentative D call: TRBD2 (6 bases). In germline, CDR1 is SEHNR, CDR2 FQNEAQ (reference sequence). The CDR3 is 18 residues long. This CDR3 is CSSSLTQTSSVNSYEQYF. Here the CDR3 DNA reads TGTTCCAGCAGCTTGACCCAAACTTCTAGCGTAAACTCCTACGAGCAGTACTTC.

The V call is TRBV27, the J call TRBJ1-1; the D is unclear. The CDR3 has 14 amino acids. Germline V gene data show CDR1 as MNHEY and CDR2 as SMNVEV (reference sequence). Trimming left V 5 bases short and J 1 base short, with 11 bases between. CDR3 DNA: TGTGCCAGCAGTCGGGGTATTCGGAACACTGAAGCTTTCTTT. Translation: CASSRGIRNTEAFF.

The gene calls are TRBV5-1 and TRBJ2-1; D perhaps matches TRBD2 (6 bases). The CDR3 extends over 14 amino acids. The V and J ends lost 6 bases and 7 bases respectively, with 17 bases between them. The germline gives CDR1 SGHRS, CDR2 YFSETQ. Written as DNA, the CDR3 is TGCGCCAGCATTCCCGGGACGGGAGAGAATGAGCAGTTCTTC. Its translation is CASIPGTGENEQFF.

The genes are TRBV9 and TRBJ2-7, with D possibly TRBD2 on 6 matching bases. The germline gives CDR1 SGDLS, CDR2 YYNGEE. The CDR3 extends over 14 amino acids. The V gene lost 0 bases and the J gene lost 4 bases, with 11 bases spanning the gap. CDR3 region: CASSVAGSGYEQYF. CDR3 in DNA: TGTGCCAGCAGCGTAGCCGGGAGCGGATACGAGCAGTACTTC.

The rearrangement uses TRBV10-2 and TRBJ2-7, with 9 positions matching TRBD2. This CDR3 is built from 15 residues. The junction had 8 bases not matched to a gene; V was cut back by 3 bases and J by 5 bases. CDR1 is WSHSY, CDR2 SAAADI, per germline. The CDR3 region has the DNA TGCGCCAGCAGTGAAAACGCGGGGGGGCGCAACGAGCAGTACTTC. Its protein is CASSENAGGRNEQYF.

V is TRBV5-4 and J is TRBJ1-1, with a weak D call TRBD1 (5 bases). CDR1 is SGHNT, CDR2 YYREEE, per germline (reference sequence). The CDR3 covers 14 residues. Between the trimmed V and J ends, which lost 2 bases and 0 bases, there was a span of 8 bases. Here the CDR3 reads CASSLQGVNTEAFF. The CDR3 DNA reads TGTGCCAGCAGCTTACAAGGGGTGAACACTGAAGCTTTCTTT.

This clone was found a few times. The rearrangement links TRBV10-3 to TRBJ2-4; D perhaps matches TRBD1 (5 bases). The V and J ends lost 4 bases and 3 bases respectively, with 10 bases between them. The CDR3 extends over 14 amino acids. Germline V gene lookup returns CDR1 ENHRY and CDR2 SYGVKD. CDR3 amino acids: CAISVQGVKNIQYF. CDR3 in DNA: TGTGCCATCAGTGTGCAGGGTGTCAAAAACATTCAGTACTTC.

This clone has a handful of counts. DNA of the CDR3: TGTGCCAGCAGTGAAGCGGGATGGGGACAGCGTTCTAACTATGGCTACACCTTC. It specifies CASSEAGWGQRSNYGYTF. The chain recombines TRBV6-1 with TRBJ1-2; 7 bases are shared with TRBD1. The trim removed 0 bases at V and 0 bases at J, leaving 10 bases unmatched. Germline V gene data show CDR1 as MNHNS and CDR2 as SASEGT. CDR3 length: 18 amino acids.

The rearrangement uses TRBV7-2 and TRBJ2-3; 9 bases match TRBD1. V trimming: 5 bases; J trimming: 4 bases; junction bases outside the gene matches: 10. The CDR3 is made up of 16 amino acids. Germline V gene sequence: CDR1 SGHTA, CDR2 FQGNSA. The CDR3 here is CASSLLGTGSPDTQYF. In DNA, the CDR3 is TGTGCCAGCAGCCTCCTTGGGACAGGGTCCCCAGATACGCAGTATTTT.

V gene TRBV5-6 combines with J gene TRBJ2-5; 7 bases fit TRBD2. Matching the DNA end better, TRBJ2-7 makes the J call doubtful. This CDR3 is built from 16 residues. CDR1 SGHDT and CDR2 YYEEEE come from the germline V gene. The CDR3 DNA follows: TGTGCCAGCAGCTTCCTAGCGGCCCTTCGCCCCTACGAGCAGTACTTC. It specifies CASSFLAALRPYEQYF.

The genes are TRBV28 and TRBJ2-2; 8 bases are shared with TRBD1. This CDR3 is 15 amino acids long. Losses at the gene ends were 3 bases for V and 7 bases for J; bases not matched to a gene: 7. Germline V CDR1 and CDR2: MDHEN, SYDVKM. DNA of the CDR3: TGTGCCAGCAGTTTCCTTGGACAGGGAATCGGGGAGCTGTTTTTT. Translating gives CASSFLGQGIGELFF.

This sequence joins TRBV7-3 and TRBJ1-5, with 10 bases identical to TRBD1. Germline CDR1 reads SGHTA; CDR2 reads FQGTGA. V lost 5 bases and J lost 2; bases outside the gene matches: 6. This CDR3 spans 16 amino acids. CDR3 sequence reads: CASSAAGTGGNQPQHF. CDR3 DNA sequence: TGTGCCAGCAGCGCAGCCGGGACAGGGGGCAATCAGCCCCAGCATTTT.

The J gene is TRBJ2-5, the V gene TRBV27; tentatively, D is TRBD2 (6 bases). Trimming removed 7 bases at V and 5 bases at J, with 20 bases between. Germline CDR1 reads MNHEY; CDR2 reads SMNVEV (reference sequence). The CDR3 is 15 amino acids. CDR3 in amino acids: CASTLTSRRDETQYF. The CDR3 bases are TGTGCCAGCACCCTCACGTCGAGGAGGGATGAGACCCAGTACTTC.

The chain couples TRBV27 to TRBJ2-5; 12 bases fit TRBD1. The CDR3 loop spans 14 amino acids. Germline loops: CDR1 MNHEY, CDR2 SMNVEV (reference sequence). The junction had 8 bases not matched to a gene; V was cut back by 8 bases and J by 7 bases. In nucleotides, the CDR3 is TGTGCCAGCCGGGACAGGGGGCGCAGGGGGACCCAGTACTTC. Protein: CASRDRGRRGTQYF.

A word on this clone: This specimen includes other DNA sequences encoding the same CDR3. The gene calls are TRBV7-6 and TRBJ1-6; perhaps TRBD1 as D (5 bases). There are 13 residues in the CDR3. Trimming stripped 4 bases from V and 10 bases from J, with 11 bases between. CDR1 is SGHVS, CDR2 FNYEAQ, per germline. This CDR3 reads CASSSGIGSPLHF. CDR3 nucleotide sequence: TGTGCCAGCAGCTCAGGGATAGGGTCACCCCTCCACTTT.